The present T cell receptor beta chain was sequenced within a study of cytomegalovirus exposure and HLA in healthy donors. It was with 60 Vbeta and 13 Jbeta primers that the PCR ran. Profiling relied on immunoSEQ multiplex PCR, and the TCRdb table lists in-frame clones only, not all of them. The sample lists some 140,000 clones, over 70% occurring once. Note on this clone: The antigen is undetermined.

Each donor was healthy, and each was a bone marrow donor. Study-wide points: Rates of TCR association differed by HLA locus in a later analysis, with DRB1 highest and HLA-C lowest. According to reports, the classifier identified cytomegalovirus status with high specificity and sensitivity. The authors later found HLA-associated TCR beta chains more clonally expanded than equally common others.

Trimming took 3 bases from V and 3 from J; bases not matched to a gene: 6. This CDR3 contains 16 residues. Per germline, CDR1 SGHRS and CDR2 YFSETQ. The rearrangement uses TRBV5-1 and TRBJ2-1, with 10 bases matching TRBD2. The specimen was PBMCs. This TCR was recovered from a man aged 25 to 40 in good health and CMV-seropositive. The CDR3 region is CASSSLAGTNYNEQFF. CDR3 sequence (DNA): TGCGCCAGCAGCTCACTAGCGGGAACAAACTACAATGAGCAGTTCTTC.